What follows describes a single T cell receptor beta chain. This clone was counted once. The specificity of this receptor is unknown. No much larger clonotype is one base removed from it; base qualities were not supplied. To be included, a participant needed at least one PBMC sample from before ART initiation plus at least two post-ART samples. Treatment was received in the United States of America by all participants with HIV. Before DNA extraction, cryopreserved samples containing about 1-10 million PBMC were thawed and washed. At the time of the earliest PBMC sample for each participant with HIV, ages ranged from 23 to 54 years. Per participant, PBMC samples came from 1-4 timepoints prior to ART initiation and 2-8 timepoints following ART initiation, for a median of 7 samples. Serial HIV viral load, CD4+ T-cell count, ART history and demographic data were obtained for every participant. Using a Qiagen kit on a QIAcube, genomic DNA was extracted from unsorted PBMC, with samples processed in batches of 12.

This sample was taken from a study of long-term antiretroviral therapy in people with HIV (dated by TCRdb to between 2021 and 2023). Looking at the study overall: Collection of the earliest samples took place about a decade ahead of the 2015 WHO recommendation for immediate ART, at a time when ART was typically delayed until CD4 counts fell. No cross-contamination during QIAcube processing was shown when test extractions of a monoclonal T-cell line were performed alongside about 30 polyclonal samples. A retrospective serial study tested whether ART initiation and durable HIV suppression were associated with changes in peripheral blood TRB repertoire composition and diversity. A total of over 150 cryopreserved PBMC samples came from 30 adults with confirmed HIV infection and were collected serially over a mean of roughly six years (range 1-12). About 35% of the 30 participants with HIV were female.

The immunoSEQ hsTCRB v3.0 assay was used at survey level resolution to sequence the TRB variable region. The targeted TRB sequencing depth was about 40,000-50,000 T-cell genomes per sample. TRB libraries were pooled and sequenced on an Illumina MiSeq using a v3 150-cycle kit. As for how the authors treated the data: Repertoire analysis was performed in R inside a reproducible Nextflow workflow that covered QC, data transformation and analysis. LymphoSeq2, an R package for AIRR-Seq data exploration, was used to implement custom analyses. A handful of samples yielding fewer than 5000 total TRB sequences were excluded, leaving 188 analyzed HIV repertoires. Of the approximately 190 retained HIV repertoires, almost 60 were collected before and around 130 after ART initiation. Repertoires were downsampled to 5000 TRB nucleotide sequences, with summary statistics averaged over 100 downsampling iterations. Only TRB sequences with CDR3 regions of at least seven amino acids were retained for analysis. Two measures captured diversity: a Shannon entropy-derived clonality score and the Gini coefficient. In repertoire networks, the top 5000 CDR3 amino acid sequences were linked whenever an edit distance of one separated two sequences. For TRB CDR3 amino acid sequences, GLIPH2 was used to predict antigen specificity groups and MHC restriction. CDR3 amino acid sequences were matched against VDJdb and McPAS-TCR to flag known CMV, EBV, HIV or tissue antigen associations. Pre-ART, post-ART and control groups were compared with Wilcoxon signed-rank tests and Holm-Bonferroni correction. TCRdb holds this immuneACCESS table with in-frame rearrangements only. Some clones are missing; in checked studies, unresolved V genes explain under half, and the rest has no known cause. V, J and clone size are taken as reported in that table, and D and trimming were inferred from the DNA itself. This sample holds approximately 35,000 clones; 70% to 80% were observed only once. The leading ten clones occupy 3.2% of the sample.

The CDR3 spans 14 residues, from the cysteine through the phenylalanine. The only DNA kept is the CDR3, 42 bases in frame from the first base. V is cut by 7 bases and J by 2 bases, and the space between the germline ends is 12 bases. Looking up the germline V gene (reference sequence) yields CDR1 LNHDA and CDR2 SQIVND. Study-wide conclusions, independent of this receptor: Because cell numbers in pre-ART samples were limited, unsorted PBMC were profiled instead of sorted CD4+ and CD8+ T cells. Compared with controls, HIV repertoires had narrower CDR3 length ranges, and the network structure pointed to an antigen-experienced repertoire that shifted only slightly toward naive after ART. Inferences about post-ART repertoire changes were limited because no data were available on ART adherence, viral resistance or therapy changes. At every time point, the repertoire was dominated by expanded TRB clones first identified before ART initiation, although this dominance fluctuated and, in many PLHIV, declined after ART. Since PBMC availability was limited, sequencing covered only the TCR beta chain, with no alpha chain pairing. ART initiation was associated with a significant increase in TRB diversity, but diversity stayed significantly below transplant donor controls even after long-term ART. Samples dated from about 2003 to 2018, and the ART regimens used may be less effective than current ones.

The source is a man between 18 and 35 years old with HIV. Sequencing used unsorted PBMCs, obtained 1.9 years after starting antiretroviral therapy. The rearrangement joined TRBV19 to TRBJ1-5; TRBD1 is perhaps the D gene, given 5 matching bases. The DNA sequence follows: TGTGCCAGTAATACAGGATCGGGCAATCAGCCCCAGCATTTT. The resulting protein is CASNTGSGNQPQHF.